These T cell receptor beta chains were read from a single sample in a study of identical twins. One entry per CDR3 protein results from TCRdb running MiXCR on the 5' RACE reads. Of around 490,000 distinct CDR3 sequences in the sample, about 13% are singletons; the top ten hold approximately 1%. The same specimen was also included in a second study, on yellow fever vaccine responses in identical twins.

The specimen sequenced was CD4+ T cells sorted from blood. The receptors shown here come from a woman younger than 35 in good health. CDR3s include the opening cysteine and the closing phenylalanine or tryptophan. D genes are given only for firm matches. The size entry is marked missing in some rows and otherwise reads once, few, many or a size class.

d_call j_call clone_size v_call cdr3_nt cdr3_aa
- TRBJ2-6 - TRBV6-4 TGTGCCAGCAGTGAGGGGACATTGGGAGGGGCCAACGTCCTGACTTTC CASSEGTLGGANVLTF
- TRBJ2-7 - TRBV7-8 TGTGCCAGCAGCTTTACACCAATCGGATCCTACGAGCAGTACTTC CASSFTPIGSYEQYF
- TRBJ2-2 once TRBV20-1 TGCAGTGCTAGAGATCGAAGGGGGACCGGGGAGCTGTTTTTT CSARDRRGTGELFF
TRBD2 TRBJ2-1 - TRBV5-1 TGCGCCAGCAGCTCAGACTCACAGACTAGCGGGGGGAACAATGAGCAGTTCTTC CASSSDSQTSGGNNEQFF
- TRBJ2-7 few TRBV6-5 TGTGCCAGCAGTTACTCAGGGGAAGAGCAGTACTTC CASSYSGEEQYF
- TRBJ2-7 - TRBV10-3 TGTGCCATCAGTCGGGACCCGACCTCCTACGAGCAGTACTTC CAISRDPTSYEQYF
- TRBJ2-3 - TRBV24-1 TGTGCCACCAGTGACGGGGGAATAGATACGCAGTATTTT CATSDGGIDTQYF
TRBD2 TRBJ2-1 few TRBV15 TGTGCCACCAGCAGCCACGGCGGACTAGCGGAAACCCTACGGCTCAATGAGCAGTTCTTC CATSSHGGLAETLRLNEQFF
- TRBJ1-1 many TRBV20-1 TGCAGTGCCCCTGGGGCGGGGGCCACTGAAGCTTTCTTT CSAPGAGATEAFF
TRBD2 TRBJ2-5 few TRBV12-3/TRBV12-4 TGTGCCAGCAGTCGCGGGACTAGCGGGAGGGAGACCCAGTACTTC CASSRGTSGRETQYF
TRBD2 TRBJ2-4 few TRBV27 TGTGCCAGCAGTCCCTGGGGGGGTATAGCCAAAAACATTCAGTACTTC CASSPWGGIAKNIQYF
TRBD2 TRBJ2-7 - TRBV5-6 TGTGCCAGCAGCCCCCGACTAGCGTCGGACTACGAGCAGTACTTC CASSPRLASDYEQYF
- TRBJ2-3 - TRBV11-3 TGTGCCAGCAGCTTACAACCCCCGGGCGCGGGGCCAGATACGCAGTATTTT CASSLQPPGAGPDTQYF
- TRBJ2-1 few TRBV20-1 TGCAGTGCTAGAGATTGGGGGCCAGGTGGCTCCTACAATGAGCAGTTCTTC CSARDWGPGGSYNEQFF
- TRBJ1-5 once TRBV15 TGTGCCACCAGCAGGAAGGGACAAGATAATCAGCCCCAGCATTTT CATSRKGQDNQPQHF
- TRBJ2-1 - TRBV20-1 TGCAGTGCTGGACTACCGGGACCCTACAATGAGCAGTTCTTC CSAGLPGPYNEQFF
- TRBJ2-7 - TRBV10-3 TGTGCCATCCGGAGGGAGAGCTCCTACGAGCAGTACTTC CAIRRESSYEQYF
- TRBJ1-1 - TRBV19 TGTGCCAGTTCTAACCGGGAATTCGTTGAAGCTTTCTTT CASSNREFVEAFF
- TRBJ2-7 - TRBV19 TGTGCCAGTAGTATAGATCACAGGGTCTCCTACGAGCAGTACTTC CASSIDHRVSYEQYF
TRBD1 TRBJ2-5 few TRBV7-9 TGTGCCAGCAGCTCGGGACAGGGATTGGCGAAGACCCAGTACTTC CASSSGQGLAKTQYF
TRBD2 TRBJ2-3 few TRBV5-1 TGCGCCAGCAGGGAGGGGACTAGCGCGACTTCCAGCACAGATACGCAGTATTTT CASREGTSATSSTDTQYF
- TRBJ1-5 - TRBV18 TGTGCCAGCTCACCACGGTCGGGGCCCCAGCATTTT CASSPRSGPQHF
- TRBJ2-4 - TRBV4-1 TGCGCCAGCAGCCAAGATTTTCGGAAAGACGTAGCCAAAAACATTCAGTACTTC CASSQDFRKDVAKNIQYF
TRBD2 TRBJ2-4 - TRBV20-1 TGCAGTGCTAGACCAGCGGGGGGGAAAAACATTCAGTACTTC CSARPAGGKNIQYF
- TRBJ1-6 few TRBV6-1 TGTGCCAGCAGCCCGGTAACTCGCTCCTATAATTCACCCCTCCACTTT CASSPVTRSYNSPLHF
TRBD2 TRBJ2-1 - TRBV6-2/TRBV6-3 TGTGCCAGCAGTCGAGGGACTAGCGGTTCCTGGGGCAATGAGCAGTTCTTC CASSRGTSGSWGNEQFF
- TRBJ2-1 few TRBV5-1 TGCGCCAGCAGCTTGGGAAGGGCTAGCGCCAACCTGGGCGATGAGCAGTTCTTC CASSLGRASANLGDEQFF
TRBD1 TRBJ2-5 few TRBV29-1 TGCAGCGGTGGGGACAGGGCTCAAGAGACCCAGTACTTC CSGGDRAQETQYF
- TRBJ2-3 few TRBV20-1 TGCAGGGTTAGGACCCAAAGCACAGATACGCAGTATTTT CRVRTQSTDTQYF
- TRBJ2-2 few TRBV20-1 TGCAGTGCCCAGGGGGGGCCCGGGGAGCTGTTTTTT CSAQGGPGELFF
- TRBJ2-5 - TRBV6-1 TGTGCCAGCAGTACCCCCGCAGGGCAAGAGACCCAGTACTTC CASSTPAGQETQYF
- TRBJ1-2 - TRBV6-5 TGTGCCAGCAGTTTGACAGATTTGGATGGCTACACCTTC CASSLTDLDGYTF
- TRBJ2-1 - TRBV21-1 TGTGCCAGCAGCACAAGCGGGGTCGTGTTGTCCTGGAATGAGCAGTTCTTC CASSTSGVVLSWNEQFF
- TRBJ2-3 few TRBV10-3 TGTGCCATCAGTGAAATGACCGCCGTGCGAGATACGCAGTATTTT CAISEMTAVRDTQYF
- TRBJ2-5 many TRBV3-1 TGTGCCAGCAGCCAATCCATTGGAGGTTTTGGGACCCAGTACTTC CASSQSIGGFGTQYF
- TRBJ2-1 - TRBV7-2 TGTGCCAGCCGGACCGGCCAGAGCTCCTACAATGAGCAGTTCTTC CASRTGQSSYNEQFF
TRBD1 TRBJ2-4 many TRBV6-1 TGTGCCAGTTTAAGGGGACAGGGGAAGGGCATTCAGTACTTC CASLRGQGKGIQYF
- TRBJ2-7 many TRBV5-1 TGTGCCAGCAGTTCGGACTCCTACGAGCAGTACTTC CASSSDSYEQYF
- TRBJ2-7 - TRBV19 TGTGCCAGTAGTACCTCTGGAAGGGGCTCCTACGAGCAGTACTTC CASSTSGRGSYEQYF
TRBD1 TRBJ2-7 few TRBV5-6 TGTGCCAGCAGCCCTGGGACAGGGGGTGTCTACGAGCAGTACTTC CASSPGTGGVYEQYF
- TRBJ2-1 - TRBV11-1 TGTGCCAGCAGAAGAGACCAGGGATCCAATGAGCAGTTCTTC CASRRDQGSNEQFF
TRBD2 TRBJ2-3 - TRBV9 TGTGCCAGCAGCCCGGGACTAGCGGTCGGGGATACGCAGTATTTT CASSPGLAVGDTQYF
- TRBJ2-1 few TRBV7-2 TGTGCCAGCAGCTCCCAGGGAGGTATCTCCTACAATGAGCAGTTCTTC CASSSQGGISYNEQFF
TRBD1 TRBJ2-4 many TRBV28 TGTGCCAGCAGTTCCCCGGGACAGGGAGGAAACATTCAGTACTTC CASSSPGQGGNIQYF
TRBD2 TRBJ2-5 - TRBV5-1 TGCGCCAGCAGCCCCCGTCCCGCGGGGGAGGGGGAGACCCAGTACTTC CASSPRPAGEGETQYF
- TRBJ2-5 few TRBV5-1 TGCGCCAGCAGCCCCTCTGAACAAGAGACCCAGTACTTC CASSPSEQETQYF
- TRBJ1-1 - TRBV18 TGTGCCAGCTCACCGAAAGCCGGAGGCTTAGGTGGGACTGAAGCTTTCTTT CASSPKAGGLGGTEAFF